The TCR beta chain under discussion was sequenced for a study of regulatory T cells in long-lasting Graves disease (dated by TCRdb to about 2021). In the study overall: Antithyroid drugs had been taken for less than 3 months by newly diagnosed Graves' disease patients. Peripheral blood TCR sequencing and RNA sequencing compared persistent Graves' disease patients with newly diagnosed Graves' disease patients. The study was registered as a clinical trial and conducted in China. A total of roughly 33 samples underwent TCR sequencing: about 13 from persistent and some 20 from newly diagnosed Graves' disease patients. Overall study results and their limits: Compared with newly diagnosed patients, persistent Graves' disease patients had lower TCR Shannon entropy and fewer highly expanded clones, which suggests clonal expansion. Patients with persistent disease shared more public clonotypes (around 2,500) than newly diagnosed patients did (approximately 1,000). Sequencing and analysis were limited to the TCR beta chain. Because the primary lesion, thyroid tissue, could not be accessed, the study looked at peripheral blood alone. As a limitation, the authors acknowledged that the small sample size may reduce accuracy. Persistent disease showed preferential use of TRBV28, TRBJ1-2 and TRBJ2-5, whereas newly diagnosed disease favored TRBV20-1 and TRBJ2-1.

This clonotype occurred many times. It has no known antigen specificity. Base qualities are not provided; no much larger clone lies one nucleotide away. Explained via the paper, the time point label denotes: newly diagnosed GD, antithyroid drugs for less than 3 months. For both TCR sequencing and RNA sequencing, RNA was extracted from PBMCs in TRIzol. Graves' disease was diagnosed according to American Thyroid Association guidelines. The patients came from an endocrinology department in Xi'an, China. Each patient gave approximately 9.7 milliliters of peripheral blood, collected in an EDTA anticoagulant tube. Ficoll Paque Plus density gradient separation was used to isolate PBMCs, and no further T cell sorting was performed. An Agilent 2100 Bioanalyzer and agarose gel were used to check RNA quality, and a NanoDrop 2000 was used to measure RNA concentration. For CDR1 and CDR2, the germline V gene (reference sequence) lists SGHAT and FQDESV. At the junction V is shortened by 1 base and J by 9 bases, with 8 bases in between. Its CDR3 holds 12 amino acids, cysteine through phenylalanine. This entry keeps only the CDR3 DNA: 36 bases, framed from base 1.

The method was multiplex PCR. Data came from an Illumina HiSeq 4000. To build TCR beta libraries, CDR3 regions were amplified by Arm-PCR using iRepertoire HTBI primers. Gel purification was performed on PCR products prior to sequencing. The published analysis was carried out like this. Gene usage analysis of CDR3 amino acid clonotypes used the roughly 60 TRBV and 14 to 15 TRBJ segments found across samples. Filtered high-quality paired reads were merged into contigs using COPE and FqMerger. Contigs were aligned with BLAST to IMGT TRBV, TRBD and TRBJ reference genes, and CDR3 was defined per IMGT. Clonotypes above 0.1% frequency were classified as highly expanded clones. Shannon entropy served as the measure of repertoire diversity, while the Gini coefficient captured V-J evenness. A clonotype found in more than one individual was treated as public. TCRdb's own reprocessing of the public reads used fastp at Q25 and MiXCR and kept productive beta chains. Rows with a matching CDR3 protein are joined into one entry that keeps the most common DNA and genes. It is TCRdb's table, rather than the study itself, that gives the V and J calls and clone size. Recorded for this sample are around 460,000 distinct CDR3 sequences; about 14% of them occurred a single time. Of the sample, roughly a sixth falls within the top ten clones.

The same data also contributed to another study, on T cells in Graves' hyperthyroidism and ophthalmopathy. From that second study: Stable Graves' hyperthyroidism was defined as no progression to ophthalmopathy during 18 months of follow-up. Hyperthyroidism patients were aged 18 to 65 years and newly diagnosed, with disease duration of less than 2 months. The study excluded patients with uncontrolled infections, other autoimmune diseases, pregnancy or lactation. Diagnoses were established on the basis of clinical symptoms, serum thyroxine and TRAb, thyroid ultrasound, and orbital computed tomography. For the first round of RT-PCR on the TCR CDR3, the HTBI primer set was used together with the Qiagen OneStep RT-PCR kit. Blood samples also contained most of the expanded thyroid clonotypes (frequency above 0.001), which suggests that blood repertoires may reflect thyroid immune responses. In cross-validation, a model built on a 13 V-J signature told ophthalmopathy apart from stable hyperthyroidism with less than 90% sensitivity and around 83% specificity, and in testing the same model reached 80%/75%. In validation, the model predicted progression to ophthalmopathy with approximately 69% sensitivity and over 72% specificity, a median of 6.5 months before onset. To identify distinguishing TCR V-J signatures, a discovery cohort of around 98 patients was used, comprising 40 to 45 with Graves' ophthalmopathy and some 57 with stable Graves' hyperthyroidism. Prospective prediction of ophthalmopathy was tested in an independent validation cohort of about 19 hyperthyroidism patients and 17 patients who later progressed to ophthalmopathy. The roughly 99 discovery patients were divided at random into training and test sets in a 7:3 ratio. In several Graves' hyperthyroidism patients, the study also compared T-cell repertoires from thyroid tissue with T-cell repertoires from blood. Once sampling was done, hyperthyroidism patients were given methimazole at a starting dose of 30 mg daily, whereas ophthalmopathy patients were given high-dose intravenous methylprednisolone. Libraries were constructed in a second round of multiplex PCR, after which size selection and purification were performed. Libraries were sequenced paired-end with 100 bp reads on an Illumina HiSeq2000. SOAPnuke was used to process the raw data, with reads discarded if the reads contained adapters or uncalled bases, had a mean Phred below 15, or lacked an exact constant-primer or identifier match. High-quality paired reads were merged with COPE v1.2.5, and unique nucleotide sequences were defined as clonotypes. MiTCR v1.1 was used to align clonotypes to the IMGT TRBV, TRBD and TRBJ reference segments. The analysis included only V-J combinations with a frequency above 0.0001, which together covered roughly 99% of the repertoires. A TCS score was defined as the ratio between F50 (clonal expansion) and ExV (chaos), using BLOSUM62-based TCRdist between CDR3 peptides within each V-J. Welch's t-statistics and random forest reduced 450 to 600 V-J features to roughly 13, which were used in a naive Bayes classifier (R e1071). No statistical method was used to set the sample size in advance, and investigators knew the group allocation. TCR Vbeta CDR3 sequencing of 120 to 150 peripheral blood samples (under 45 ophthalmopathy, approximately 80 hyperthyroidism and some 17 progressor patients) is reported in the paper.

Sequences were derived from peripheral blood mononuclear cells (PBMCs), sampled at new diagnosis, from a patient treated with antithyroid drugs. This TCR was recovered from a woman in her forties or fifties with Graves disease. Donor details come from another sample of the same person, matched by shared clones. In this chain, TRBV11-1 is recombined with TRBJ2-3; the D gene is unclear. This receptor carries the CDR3 CASSLEAWTQYF. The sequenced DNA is TGTGCCAGCAGCTTAGAAGCTTGGACGCAGTATTTT.